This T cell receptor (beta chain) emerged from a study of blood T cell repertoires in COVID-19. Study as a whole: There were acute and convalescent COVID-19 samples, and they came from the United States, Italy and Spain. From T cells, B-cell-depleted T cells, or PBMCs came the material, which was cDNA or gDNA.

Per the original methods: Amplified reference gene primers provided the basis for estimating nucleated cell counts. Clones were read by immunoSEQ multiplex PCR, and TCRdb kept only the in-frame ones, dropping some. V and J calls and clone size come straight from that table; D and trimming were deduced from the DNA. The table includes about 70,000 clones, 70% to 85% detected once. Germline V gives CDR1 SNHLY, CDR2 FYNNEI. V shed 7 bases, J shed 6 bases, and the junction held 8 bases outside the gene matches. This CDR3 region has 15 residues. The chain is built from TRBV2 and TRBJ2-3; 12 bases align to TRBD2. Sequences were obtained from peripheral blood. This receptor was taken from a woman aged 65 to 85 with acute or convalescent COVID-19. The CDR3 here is CASTINGLAGDTQYF. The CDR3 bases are TGTGCCAGCACAATAAACGGACTAGCGGGGGATACGCAGTATTTT.